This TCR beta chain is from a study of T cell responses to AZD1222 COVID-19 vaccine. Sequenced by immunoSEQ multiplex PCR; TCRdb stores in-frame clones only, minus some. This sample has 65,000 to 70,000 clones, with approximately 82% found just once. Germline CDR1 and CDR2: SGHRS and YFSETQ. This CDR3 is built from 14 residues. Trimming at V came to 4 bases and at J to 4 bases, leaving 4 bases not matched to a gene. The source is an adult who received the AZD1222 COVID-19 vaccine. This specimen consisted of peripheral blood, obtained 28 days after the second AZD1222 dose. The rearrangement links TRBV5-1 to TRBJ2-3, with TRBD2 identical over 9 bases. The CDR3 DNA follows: TGCGCCAGCAGCCGCGGACTAGCGCCAGATACGCAGTATTTT. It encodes CASSRGLAPDTQYF.